A selection of T cell receptor beta chains follows, all from one sample in a study of T-cell reconstitution after alpha-beta-depleted transplantation in children. Via MiXCR, TCRdb re-called the PCR reads, giving one row per CDR3 protein. The table shows about 340,000 distinct CDR3 sequences, with about a sixth occurring only once. This material consisted of PBMCs, mostly from graft donor cells, taken 360 days after TCRalphabeta/CD19-depleted stem cell transplant. These receptors were obtained from a male patient aged 2 to 10 who had a stem cell transplant for acute lymphoblastic leukemia, so the T cells may come from the graft donor. CDR3s include the opening cysteine and the closing phenylalanine or tryptophan. A D gene is named only where the DNA matches it firmly. The listing skips clone size in some rows; elsewhere it reads once, few, many or a size class.

D: NA
J: TRBJ1-1
V: TRBV4-1
size: many
CDR3: CASSQVTPGQLNTEAFF
DNA: TGCGCCAGCAGCCAAGTAACGCCGGGACAACTAAACACTGAAGCTTTCTTT

D: TRBD1
J: TRBJ2-7
V: TRBV28
size: NA
CDR3: CASSSGTVLSEQYF
DNA: TGTGCCAGCAGCTCCGGGACAGTACTGAGCGAGCAGTACTTC

D: TRBD2
J: TRBJ2-7
V: TRBV10-3
size: few
CDR3: CAISESEGLEGGAVGEQYF
DNA: TGTGCCATCAGTGAGTCTGAGGGACTAGAGGGCGGCGCGGTTGGGGAGCAGTACTTC

D: NA
J: TRBJ2-2
V: TRBV6-1
size: few
CDR3: CASSASLGAGELFF
DNA: TGTGCCAGCAGCGCGTCTTTGGGGGCCGGGGAGCTGTTTTTT

D: NA
J: TRBJ2-7
V: TRBV5-1
size: few
CDR3: CASSWDGDYEQYF
DNA: TGCGCCAGCAGCTGGGACGGAGACTACGAGCAGTACTTC

D: NA
J: TRBJ2-7
V: TRBV28
size: NA
CDR3: CASSPLVARDYEQYF
DNA: TGTGCCAGCAGTCCCCTGGTGGCGCGAGATTACGAGCAGTACTTC

D: NA
J: TRBJ2-1
V: TRBV18
size: NA
CDR3: CASSRRDGLNEQFF
DNA: TGTGCCAGCTCACGCCGGGACGGACTCAATGAGCAGTTCTTC

D: TRBD1
J: TRBJ2-1
V: TRBV4-3
size: NA
CDR3: CASSQRQGPSYNEQFF
DNA: TGCGCCAGCAGCCAACGACAGGGCCCCTCCTACAATGAGCAGTTCTTC

D: NA
J: TRBJ2-3
V: TRBV7-8
size: many
CDR3: CASSLGGPSTDTQYF
DNA: TGTGCCAGCAGCTTAGGGGGTCCTAGCACAGATACGCAGTATTTT

D: NA
J: TRBJ1-1
V: TRBV4-2
size: NA
CDR3: CASSQEPANTEAFF
DNA: TGTGCCAGCAGCCAAGAGCCAGCGAACACTGAAGCTTTCTTT

D: TRBD2
J: TRBJ2-1
V: TRBV3-1
size: many
CDR3: CASSQDLLAGVINEQFF
DNA: TGTGCCAGCAGCCAAGATCTGCTAGCGGGAGTCATCAATGAGCAGTTCTTC

D: NA
J: TRBJ2-3
V: TRBV5-1
size: NA
CDR3: CARRRGYFTDTQYF
DNA: TGCGCCAGACGCCGGGGCTATTTCACAGATACGCAGTATTTT

D: NA
J: TRBJ1-1
V: TRBV3-1
size: few
CDR3: CASRDPNTEAFF
DNA: TGTGCCAGCAGGGATCCGAACACTGAAGCTTTCTTT

D: TRBD2
J: TRBJ2-7
V: TRBV28
size: NA
CDR3: CASSTLAGGLYEQYF
DNA: TGTGCCAGCAGTACGCTAGCGGGAGGGCTCTACGAGCAGTACTTC

D: TRBD1
J: TRBJ2-1
V: TRBV4-1
size: many
CDR3: CASSQARTGGGEQFF
DNA: TGCGCCAGCAGCCAAGCGCGGACAGGGGGGGGTGAGCAGTTCTTC

D: NA
J: TRBJ2-1
V: TRBV21-1
size: NA
CDR3: CASSKAMGAGEADEQFF
DNA: TGTGCCAGCAGCAAAGCAATGGGGGCAGGGGAGGCGGATGAGCAGTTCTTC

D: TRBD1
J: TRBJ1-1
V: TRBV28
size: few
CDR3: CASRGTGWGNTEAFF
DNA: TGTGCCAGCAGGGGGACAGGTTGGGGCAACACTGAAGCTTTCTTT

D: NA
J: TRBJ2-2
V: TRBV28
size: many
CDR3: CASSFSLGTGELFF
DNA: TGTGCCAGCAGTTTCAGTTTGGGCACCGGGGAGCTGTTTTTT

D: NA
J: TRBJ2-7
V: TRBV6-1
size: few
CDR3: CASSDREATSYEQYF
DNA: TGTGCCAGCAGTGACCGGGAAGCAACCTCCTACGAGCAGTACTTC

D: NA
J: TRBJ1-2
V: TRBV4-3
size: many
CDR3: CASSRAREYGYTF
DNA: TGCGCCAGCAGCAGGGCCAGGGAGTATGGCTACACCTTC

D: NA
J: TRBJ2-3
V: TRBV9
size: NA
CDR3: CASSAGDRLRSDTQYF
DNA: TGTGCCAGCAGCGCCGGTGACCGTCTGAGATCAGATACGCAGTATTTT

D: TRBD1
J: TRBJ2-3
V: TRBV12-3/TRBV12-4
size: NA
CDR3: CTSSCFDRDLLRCTDTQYF
DNA: TGTACCAGCAGTTGTTTCGACAGGGACCTATTGAGATGCACAGATACGCAGTATTTT

D: NA
J: TRBJ2-1
V: TRBV6-2/TRBV6-3
size: few
CDR3: CASSYVGQRSSYNEQLF
DNA: TGTGCCAGCAGTTACGTCGGACAGAGAAGCTCCTACAATGAGCAGCTCTTC

D: NA
J: TRBJ1-6
V: TRBV10-3
size: few
CDR3: CAINHSHNSPLHF
DNA: TGTGCCATCAATCACAGTCATAATTCACCCCTCCACTTT

D: NA
J: TRBJ2-7
V: TRBV19
size: NA
CDR3: CASSISQGNYEQYF
DNA: TGTGCCAGTAGTATCTCGCAGGGTAACTACGAGCAGTACTTC

D: NA
J: TRBJ2-1
V: TRBV4-2
size: many
CDR3: CASSQEVAVSSYNEQFF
DNA: TGTGCCAGCAGCCAAGAGGTAGCGGTTAGCTCCTACAATGAGCAGTTCTTC

D: NA
J: TRBJ1-4
V: TRBV28
size: NA
CDR3: CASSSGPGEYEKLFF
DNA: TGTGCCAGCAGTTCCGGGCCAGGGGAGTATGAAAAACTGTTTTTT

D: TRBD2
J: TRBJ2-1
V: TRBV4-3
size: NA
CDR3: CASSPGLAGFNEQFF
DNA: TGCGCCAGCAGCCCGGGACTAGCGGGTTTCAATGAGCAGTTCTTC

D: TRBD2
J: TRBJ2-2
V: TRBV4-1
size: NA
CDR3: CASSHLGLAVTGELFF
DNA: TGCGCCAGCAGCCATCTGGGACTAGCTGTCACCGGGGAGCTGTTTTTT

D: TRBD2
J: TRBJ2-1
V: TRBV6-1
size: NA
CDR3: CASSSGSGTYNEQFF
DNA: TGTGCCAGCAGTAGCGGGAGCGGAACCTACAATGAGCAGTTCTTC

D: NA
J: TRBJ1-1
V: TRBV4-3
size: NA
CDR3: CASSQVRGTEAFF
DNA: TGCGCCAGCAGCCAAGTGCGAGGGACTGAAGCTTTCTTT

D: TRBD2
J: TRBJ2-1
V: TRBV7-6
size: once
CDR3: CASSLGLAGGEEQSF
DNA: TGTGCCAGCAGCTTAGGACTAGCGGGAGGTGAAGAGCAGTCCTTC

D: NA
J: TRBJ2-2
V: TRBV4-3
size: NA
CDR3: CASSQTAGTGELFF
DNA: TGCGCCAGCAGCCAAACGGCAGGTACCGGGGAGCTGTTTTTT

D: NA
J: TRBJ2-5
V: TRBV4-1
size: NA
CDR3: CASSRIYKKETQYF
DNA: TGCGCCAGCAGCCGTATTTACAAGAAAGAGACCCAGTACTTC

D: TRBD1
J: TRBJ2-3
V: TRBV7-6
size: many
CDR3: CASSPRRGLTDTQYF
DNA: TGTGCCAGCAGCCCCCGAAGGGGGCTCACAGATACGCAGTATTTT

D: NA
J: TRBJ2-1
V: TRBV7-9
size: NA
CDR3: CASSLALGTYNEQFF
DNA: TGTGCCAGCAGCTTAGCACTGGGCACCTACAATGAGCAGTTCTTC

D: NA
J: TRBJ2-3
V: TRBV7-8
size: NA
CDR3: CASSLEDADTQYF
DNA: TGTGCCAGCAGCTTAGAGGACGCAGATACGCAGTATTTT

D: NA
J: TRBJ2-6
V: TRBV3-1
size: NA
CDR3: CASSQDFPAVSGANVLTF
DNA: TGTGCCAGCAGCCAAGATTTCCCGGCGGTCTCTGGGGCCAACGTCCTGACTTTC

D: NA
J: TRBJ2-1
V: TRBV5-5
size: NA
CDR3: CASSLPVSSYNEQFF
DNA: TGTGCCAGCAGCTTGCCCGTTAGCTCCTACAATGAGCAGTTCTTC

D: NA
J: TRBJ2-1
V: TRBV12-3/TRBV12-4
size: few
CDR3: CASSLARHANEQFF
DNA: TGTGCCAGCAGTTTAGCACGGCACGCCAATGAGCAGTTCTTC

D: NA
J: TRBJ2-1
V: TRBV10-3
size: few
CDR3: CAISDPNEQFF
DNA: TGTGCCATCAGTGATCCCAATGAGCAGTTCTTC

D: NA
J: TRBJ2-3
V: TRBV20-1
size: many
CDR3: CSASGNTDTQYF
DNA: TGCAGTGCTAGCGGGAACACAGATACGCAGTATTTT

D: NA
J: TRBJ2-5
V: TRBV12-3/TRBV12-4
size: many
CDR3: CASSLDDASDQETQYF
DNA: TGTGCCAGCAGTCTCGATGACGCTAGCGACCAAGAGACCCAGTACTTC

D: NA
J: TRBJ2-6
V: TRBV4-3
size: NA
CDR3: CASSHRGTGANVLTF
DNA: TGCGCCAGCAGCCATCGAGGTACTGGGGCCAACGTCCTGACTTTC

D: TRBD2
J: TRBJ2-2
V: TRBV6-1
size: few
CDR3: CASGSGMITRELFF
DNA: TGTGCCAGCGGAAGCGGGATGATAACCCGGGAGCTGTTTTTT

D: NA
J: TRBJ1-1
V: TRBV7-9
size: many
CDR3: CASSHRSTEAFF
DNA: TGTGCCAGCAGTCACCGCAGCACTGAAGCTTTCTTT

D: NA
J: TRBJ2-1
V: TRBV6-5
size: many
CDR3: CASSKVGEQFF
DNA: TGTGCCAGCAGTAAGGTCGGTGAGCAGTTCTTC

D: NA
J: TRBJ2-7
V: TRBV4-1
size: few
CDR3: CASSQMVGNYEQYF
DNA: TGCGCCAGCAGCCAAATGGTGGGGAATTACGAGCAGTACTTC

D: NA
J: TRBJ2-7
V: TRBV12-3/TRBV12-4
size: many
CDR3: CASSLRRSSYEQYF
DNA: TGTGCCAGCAGTTTAAGGCGAAGCTCCTACGAGCAGTACTTC

D: TRBD1
J: TRBJ2-5
V: TRBV29-1
size: NA
CDR3: CSVVGGHSGTGAFETQYF
DNA: TGCAGCGTTGTGGGGGGACACTCCGGGACAGGGGCCTTCGAGACCCAGTACTTC

D: TRBD2
J: TRBJ2-1
V: TRBV18
size: NA
CDR3: CASSPSGIEQFF
DNA: TGTGCCAGCTCACCTAGCGGGATTGAGCAGTTCTTC

D: NA
J: TRBJ2-7
V: TRBV6-1
size: NA
CDR3: CASSETGPVPYEQYF
DNA: TGTGCCAGCAGTGAAACGGGACCCGTCCCCTACGAGCAGTACTTC

D: NA
J: TRBJ2-3
V: TRBV20-1
size: many
CDR3: CSARDTTDTQYF
DNA: TGCAGTGCTAGAGATACCACAGATACGCAGTATTTT

D: NA
J: TRBJ2-7
V: TRBV5-8
size: NA
CDR3: CASSSHRPSYEQYF
DNA: TGTGCCAGCAGCTCTCACAGACCCTCCTACGAGCAGTACTTC

D: NA
J: TRBJ2-2
V: TRBV20-1
size: few
CDR3: CSARDERKGSAGELFF
DNA: TGCAGTGCTAGAGATGAAAGAAAGGGTTCGGCCGGGGAGCTGTTTTTT